The 9 T cell receptor beta chains presented below share a single source sample, sequenced in a study of cytomegalovirus exposure and HLA in healthy donors. Primers: 60 Vbeta forward and 13 Jbeta reverse. Profiled with immunoSEQ multiplex PCR; TCRdb holds only in-frame clones, not every one. The sample contains around 160,000 clones, roughly 79% of which appear only once. Specimen: PBMCs. Receptor source: a man over 45 in good health and CMV-seropositive.

This clone was found a few times. The V gene is TRBV6-1, the J gene TRBJ2-1; TRBD2 is a possible D gene (6 bases). V was pared by 10 bases and J by 7 bases, with 20 bases between. CDR3 length: 14 residues. Germline assignment: CDR1 MNHNS and CDR2 SASEGT. CDR3 loop: CATAGLADKNEQFF. For the CDR3, the DNA is TGTGCCACCGCGGGGCTAGCAGATAAGAATGAGCAGTTCTTC.

The chain carries TRBV2 and TRBJ2-5, with 9 bases fitting TRBD2. The V segment lost 6 bases and the J segment 3 bases; nucleotides outside the gene matches: 2. Germline V lookup: CDR1 SNHLY, CDR2 FYNNEI. The CDR3 totals 13 residues. The CDR3: CASRRGGEETQYF. CDR3 sequence (DNA): TGTGCCAGCAGGCGGGGGGGCGAAGAGACCCAGTACTTC.

This chain joins TRBV5-1 and TRBJ2-1, with 7 bases aligning to TRBD2. V was clipped by 6 bases and J by 0 bases; unmatched bases: 9. The CDR3 spans 16 residues. Per germline, CDR1 SGHRS and CDR2 YFSETQ. DNA of the CDR3: TGCGCCAGCAACCGCGGCGGGGGAAGCTCCTACAATGAGCAGTTCTTC. Encoded protein: CASNRGGGSSYNEQFF.

This chain uses TRBV4-3 with TRBJ2-1; a possible D gene is TRBD1 (6 bases). V was cut by 3 bases and J by 3 bases, with 18 bases left in between. This CDR3 region has 17 residues. Germline-derived CDR1 and CDR2 are LGHNA and YSLEER. This CDR3 is CASSHPPTGPGYNEQFF. Written as DNA, the CDR3 is TGCGCCAGCAGCCACCCCCCCACAGGGCCGGGCTACAATGAGCAGTTCTTC.

This rearrangement joins TRBV27 to TRBJ1-2, with D possibly being TRBD1 (5 bases). CDR3 length: 13 residues. Germline V CDR1 and CDR2: MNHEY, SMNVEV (reference sequence). The germline V and J ends were trimmed by 0 bases and 13 bases, with 15 bases remaining between them. The CDR3 here is CASSLSQGRTPTF. CDR3 nucleotide sequence: TGTGCCAGCAGTTTATCGCAGGGTAGGACACCCACCTTC.

The rearrangement joins TRBV28 to TRBJ2-3, with 7 bases that match TRBD1. The germline gives CDR1 MDHEN, CDR2 SYDVKM. The CDR3 contains 15 residues. The ends lost 4 bases at V and 1 base at J; junction bases unmatched: 5. Written as DNA, the CDR3 is TGTGCCAGCAGTTCCGGGACAGCGGGCACAGATACGCAGTATTTT. Its translation is CASSSGTAGTDTQYF.

V usage is TRBV5-4 and J usage is TRBJ2-7, with D perhaps TRBD1 (6 bases). Germline V gene sequence: CDR1 SGHNT, CDR2 YYREEE (reference sequence). CDR3 length: 15 amino acids. Trimming took off 0 bases at V and 2 bases at J, with 12 bases between the two ends. CDR3 DNA: TGTGCCAGCAGCTTGGGGCAGGGGTCCGCCTACGAGCAGTACTTC. This codes for CASSLGQGSAYEQYF.

The chain's CDR3 is CASSPRLDSGELFF. The CDR3 nucleotides are TGCGCCAGCAGCCCCCGCTTGGACTCCGGGGAGCTGTTTTTT. The J gene is TRBJ2-2, the V gene TRBV4-1; tentatively, D is TRBD2 (5 bases). The ends were cut back, 4 bases at V and 6 bases at J, with 12 bases in the middle. This CDR3 is 14 amino acids long. CDR1 and CDR2 (germline): MGHRA, YSYEKL.

The V and J genes are TRBV6-1 and TRBJ1-1, with TRBD1 identical over 8 bases. Germline V gene data show CDR1 as MNHNS and CDR2 as SASEGT. Trimming at V came to 5 bases and at J to 10 bases, leaving 9 bases not matched to a gene. This CDR3 region has 13 residues. Here the CDR3 DNA reads TGTGCCAGCAGTCCGACAGGGGTTGGCGTAGCTTTCTTT. Translated: CASSPTGVGVAFF.